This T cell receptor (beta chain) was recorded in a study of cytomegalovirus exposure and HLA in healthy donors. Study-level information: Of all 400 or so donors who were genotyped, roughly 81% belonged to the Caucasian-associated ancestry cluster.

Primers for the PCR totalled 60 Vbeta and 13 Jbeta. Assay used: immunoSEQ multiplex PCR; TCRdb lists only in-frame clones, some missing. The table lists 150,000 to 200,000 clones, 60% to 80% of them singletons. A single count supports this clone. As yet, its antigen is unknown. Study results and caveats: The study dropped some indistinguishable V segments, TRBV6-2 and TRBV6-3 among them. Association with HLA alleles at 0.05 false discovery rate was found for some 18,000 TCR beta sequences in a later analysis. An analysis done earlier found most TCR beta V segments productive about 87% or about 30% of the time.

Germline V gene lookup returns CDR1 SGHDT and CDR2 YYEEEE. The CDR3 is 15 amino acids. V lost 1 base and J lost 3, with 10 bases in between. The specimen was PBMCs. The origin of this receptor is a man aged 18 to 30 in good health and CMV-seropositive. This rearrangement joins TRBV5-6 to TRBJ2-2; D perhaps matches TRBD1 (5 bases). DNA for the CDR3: TGTGCCAGCAGCTTGACTCAGGGTTACACCGGGGAGCTGTTTTTT. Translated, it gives CASSLTQGYTGELFF.